Below are 19 T cell receptor beta chains sequenced from a single sample in a study of blood T cell repertoires in COVID-19. TCRdb's copy holds only in-frame clones and misses some; the assay was immunoSEQ multiplex PCR. Of some 71,000 clones listed, about nine tenths were seen once; the top ten hold 5% to 6.5%. Input material: peripheral blood. Receptor source: a woman aged 18-35 years with acute or convalescent COVID-19.

J is TRBJ2-1 and V is TRBV13; 8 bases fit TRBD2. V dropped 3 bases and J dropped 7; count of bases not matched to a gene: 8. CDR3 length: 15 amino acids. Germline loops: CDR1 PRHDT, CDR2 FYEKMQ (reference sequence). The CDR3 sequence is CASSFAVGGANEQFF. CDR3 nucleotides: TGTGCCAGCAGCTTTGCTGTCGGGGGGGCGAATGAGCAGTTCTTC.

The J gene is TRBJ1-5, the V gene TRBV15; weak D call: TRBD1 (6 bases). The CDR3 runs to 20 residues. The V gene's germline CDR1 is LNHNV and CDR2 YYDKDF (reference sequence). V was trimmed by 5 bases and J by 0 bases, leaving 26 bases between them. The CDR3, as DNA: TGTGCCACCAGCGGACGAGAGTTGGCAGGGGTTGTTATTAGCAATCAGCCCCAGCATTTT. It codes for CATSGRELAGVVISNQPQHF. Supplemented by reference TRBV15 and TRBJ1-5, the full variable domain reads DAMVIQNPRYQVTQFGKPVTLSCSQTLNHNVMYWYQQKSSQAPKLLFHYYDKDFNNEADTPDNFQSRRPNTSFCFLDIRSPGLGDTAMYLCATSGRELAGVVISNQPQHFGDGTRLSIL.

The chain has TRBV2 and TRBJ1-4; D ambiguous. This CDR3 contains 18 residues. Deletions cut 0 bases from V and 0 bases from J, with 14 bases between. Germline values: CDR1 SNHLY, CDR2 FYNNEI. CDR3 nucleotide sequence: TGTGCCAGCAGTGAAGCAGCATCGACAACTGCAACTAATGAAAAACTGTTTTTT. It codes for CASSEAASTTATNEKLFF. The whole variable domain, remainder taken from reference TRBV2 and TRBJ1-4, is EPEVTQTPSHQVTQMGQEVILRCVPISNHLYFYWYRQILGQKVEFLVSFYNNEISEKSEIFDDQFSVERPDGSNFTLKIRSTKLEDSAMYFCASSEAASTTATNEKLFFGSGTQLSVL.

The chain recombines TRBV20-1 with TRBJ2-4; 10 bases are shared with TRBD2. The germline V gene encodes CDR1 DFQATT and CDR2 SNEGSKA (reference sequence). The V and J ends lost 6 bases and 4 bases, in that order; junction bases with no gene match: 3. The CDR3 sequence is 13 residues long. CDR3: CSASSGGKNIQYF. Here the CDR3 DNA reads TGCAGTGCCAGTAGCGGGGGGAAAAACATTCAGTACTTC.

The chain couples TRBV5-4 to TRBJ1-1; 7 positions match TRBD1. CDR3 size: 15 residues. Germline V lookup: CDR1 SGHNT, CDR2 YYREEE (reference sequence). The junction had 4 bases not matched to a gene; V was cut back by 0 bases and J by 2 bases. The CDR3 DNA is TGTGCCAGCAGCTTGGCCAGGGACAGAAACACTGAAGCTTTCTTT. As protein: CASSLARDRNTEAFF.

The CDR3 protein is CASHAASGYGYTF. In DNA form, the CDR3 reads TGTGCCAGTCATGCCGCTAGTGGCTATGGCTACACCTTC. This sequence joins TRBV19 and TRBJ1-2; no firm D call. The CDR3 is 13 residues long. Germline V CDR1 and CDR2: LNHDA, SQIVND (reference sequence). The V gene lost 8 bases and the J gene lost 4 bases, with 14 bases spanning the gap.

This clone occurred once. This CDR3 is CAISARAGGRNRNTGELFF. Written as DNA, the CDR3 is TGTGCCATCAGTGCTCGAGCGGGAGGTCGTAATAGGAACACCGGGGAGCTGTTTTTT. This chain uses TRBV10-3 with TRBJ2-2; 9 bases agree with TRBD2. The trim removed 4 bases at V and 1 base at J, leaving 13 bases unmatched. CDR3 length equals 19 residues. Per the germline V gene, CDR1 is ENHRY and CDR2 is SYGVKD.

This rearrangement joins TRBV6-5 to TRBJ2-5, with 10 bases identical to TRBD2. This CDR3 has 12 amino acids. J gave up 5 bases and V 8 bases, and 2 bases lay outside the gene matches. Germline lookup yields CDR1 MNHEY and CDR2 SVGAGI. CDR3 sequence reads: CASGTSEETQYF. The CDR3 nucleotides are TGTGCCAGCGGGACTAGCGAGGAGACCCAGTACTTC.

The V gene is TRBV6-6, the J gene TRBJ1-1; D call uncertain. Germline V gene lookup returns CDR1 MNHNY and CDR2 SVGAGI (reference sequence). V gave up 4 bases and J gave up 1 base, with 10 bases separating them. The CDR3 contains 14 residues. The CDR3 DNA is TGTGCCAGCAGTTTGGTCTATGCGAACACTGAAGCTTTCTTT. This gives the protein CASSLVYANTEAFF.

CDR3: CASSPPRTSGLNEQFF. CDR3 nucleotides: TGTGCCAGCAGTCCTCCCCGAACTAGCGGGCTCAATGAGCAGTTCTTC. The chain uses TRBV27 and TRBJ2-1; 9 positions match TRBD2. CDR3 length: 16 residues. V was clipped by 5 bases and J by 6 bases; unmatched bases: 11. Germline values: CDR1 MNHEY, CDR2 SMNVEV (reference sequence).

V and J are TRBV27 and TRBJ1-5; tentatively, D is TRBD1 (5 bases). The V gene lost 10 bases and the J gene lost 4 bases, with 11 bases spanning the gap. The length of the CDR3 is 12 residues. Germline CDR1 MNHEY, CDR2 SMNVEV (reference sequence). CDR3 residues: CATGLGNQPQHF. In DNA, the CDR3 is TGTGCCACAGGGCTCGGAAATCAGCCCCAGCATTTT.

This clone was counted once. V is TRBV5-4 and J is TRBJ1-2; 10 bases line up with TRBD1. The V gene's germline CDR1 is SGHNT and CDR2 YYREEE (reference sequence). The V and J ends lost 4 bases and 6 bases, in that order; junction bases with no gene match: 15. This CDR3 comprises 17 residues. CDR3 region: CASSPKAGVGTGDGYTF. The CDR3 DNA reads as TGTGCCAGCAGCCCAAAAGCGGGTGTGGGGACAGGGGATGGCTACACCTTC.

The sample holds a few counts of this clone. The J gene is TRBJ2-1, the V gene TRBV10-3; D is unresolved. V gave up 4 bases and J gave up 8 bases, with 15 bases separating them. CDR3 size: 14 residues. CDR1 is ENHRY and CDR2 is SYGVKD in the germline V gene. The chain's CDR3 is CAISGILASDEQFF. For the CDR3, the DNA is TGTGCCATCAGTGGAATTTTAGCCAGCGATGAGCAGTTCTTC.

This chain's CDR3 is CASGPGGIQETQYF. The CDR3 bases are TGTGCTAGTGGTCCTGGCGGGATCCAAGAGACCCAGTACTTC. The chain recombines TRBV12-5 with TRBJ2-5, with D maybe TRBD2 (6 bases). V lost 5 bases to trimming and J lost 1 base, with 11 bases between them. Looked up from germline, CDR1 is LGHNT and CDR2 is FRNRAP. The CDR3 has 14 residues.

The genes are TRBV27 and TRBJ1-4; TRBD1 might be the D (5 bases). Per germline, CDR1 MNHEY and CDR2 SMNVEV (reference sequence). The CDR3 contains 15 residues. V was shortened by 3 bases and J by 8 bases, with 16 bases between the two germline ends. The CDR3 region has the DNA TGTGCCAGCAGTTTCTCGAGGGGAGGAGAGGAAAAACTGTTTTTT. Encoded protein: CASSFSRGGEEKLFF.

V is TRBV5-6 and J is TRBJ2-1; the D is unclear. CDR1 and CDR2 from the germline V gene are SGHDT and YYEEEE. This CDR3 is built from 16 residues. Deletions cut 4 bases from V and 4 bases from J, with 18 bases between. The CDR3 DNA follows: TGTGCCAGCAGCAAAATTTCTCACTCAAGTTACAATGAGCAGTTCTTC. Translation gives CASSKISHSSYNEQFF.

CDR3 sequence (DNA): TGCGCCAGCAGCCTCGACAGATACTACGAGCAGTACTTC. As protein: CASSLDRYYEQYF. The rearrangement joins TRBV5-1 to TRBJ2-7; D perhaps matches TRBD1 (5 bases). CDR1 and CDR2 (germline): SGHRS, YFSETQ. CDR3 length: 13 residues. V lost 4 bases, J lost 3 bases, and 11 bases lay in between.

This clone was observed once. This chain joins TRBV2 and TRBJ1-2; TRBD1 is a possible D gene (6 bases). V lost 5 bases and J 4 bases, leaving 11 bases between the germline ends. CDR3 length: 13 residues. The germline V gene encodes CDR1 SNHLY and CDR2 FYNNEI. In DNA, the CDR3 is TGTGCCAGCAGTCCGGGGGGCGGCTATGGCTACACCTTC. It translates to CASSPGGGYGYTF. Full variable domain (remainder filled in from reference TRBV2 and TRBJ1-2): EPEVTQTPSHQVTQMGQEVILRCVPISNHLYFYWYRQILGQKVEFLVSFYNNEISEKSEIFDDQFSVERPDGSNFTLKIRSTKLEDSAMYFCASSPGGGYGYTFGSGTRLTVV.

J is TRBJ2-7 and V is TRBV2, with 7 positions matching TRBD1. Germline V CDR1 and CDR2: SNHLY, FYNNEI. The CDR3 consists of 14 residues. The V segment lost 8 bases and the J segment 0 bases; nucleotides outside the gene matches: 7. This CDR3 is CASVRGGDSYEQYF. In DNA, the CDR3 is TGTGCCAGCGTGAGAGGGGGCGACTCCTACGAGCAGTACTTC.